The 10 T cell receptor beta chains listed next were all sequenced from one sample in a study of T cells in localized non-small cell lung cancer. TCRdb's copy holds only in-frame clones and misses some; the assay was immunoSEQ multiplex PCR. The sample yields tens of thousands of clones, roughly 85% seen once. Sequencing was performed on peripheral blood, taken before any cancer treatment. These receptors were collected from a male donor older than 55 with stage III squamous cell lung carcinoma.

V and J are TRBV13 and TRBJ2-3, with TRBD2 identical over 9 bases. The germline V gene has CDR1 PRHDT and CDR2 FYEKMQ (reference sequence). This CDR3 has 16 residues. After removal of 5 bases from V and 3 bases from J, the junction contained 9 bases not matched to a gene. The CDR3 coding sequence is TGTGCCAGCAGCGCAAGGCCGGGACTAGCAACAGATACGCAGTATTTT. Its translation: CASSARPGLATDTQYF. Complete variable domain (other parts from reference TRBV13 and TRBJ2-3): AAGVIQSPRHLIKEKRETATLKCYPIPRHDTVYWYQQGPGQDPQFLISFYEKMQSDKGSIPDRFSAQQFSDYHSELNMSSLELGDSALYFCASSARPGLATDTQYFGPGTRLTVL.

V gene TRBV28 combines with J gene TRBJ1-4, with D maybe TRBD1 (6 bases). The V end was cut by 7 bases, the J end by 5 bases, with 11 bases between. Germline loops: CDR1 MDHEN, CDR2 SYDVKM. The CDR3 loop spans 13 amino acids. This chain's CDR3 is CASIGQGNEKLFF. The CDR3 region has the DNA TGTGCCAGCATAGGGCAGGGGAATGAAAAACTGTTTTTT.

V is TRBV2 and J is TRBJ2-3, with a weak D call TRBD2 (6 bases). The CDR3 is made up of 14 amino acids. Germline V gene lookup returns CDR1 SNHLY and CDR2 FYNNEI. V was pared by 7 bases and J by 0 bases, with 11 bases between. CDR3 bases: TGTGCCAGCAAGGGACTGGCTAGCACAGATACGCAGTATTTT. This encodes CASKGLASTDTQYF.

This chain uses TRBV4-1 with TRBJ1-1; D uncertain. Germline values: CDR1 MGHRA, CDR2 YSYEKL. The ends were cut back, 1 base at V and 3 bases at J, with 18 bases in the middle. The CDR3 has 17 amino acids. CDR3 in amino acids: CASSQVRPRGQDTEAFF. The CDR3 coding sequence is TGCGCCAGCAGCCAAGTCAGACCGAGAGGGCAGGACACTGAAGCTTTCTTT.

This chain connects TRBV27 to TRBJ2-1, with D hard to call. The ends were cut back, 6 bases at V and 8 bases at J, with 14 bases in the middle. Per the germline V gene, CDR1 is MNHEY and CDR2 is SMNVEV (reference sequence). The length of the CDR3 is 13 residues. The CDR3 nucleotides are TGTGCCAGCAGAGGGTGGGTGGGCGATGAGCAGTTCTTC. It yields the protein CASRGWVGDEQFF.

The count of this clone is one. The genes are TRBV19 and TRBJ2-2, with TRBD2 matching 14 bases. The CDR3 runs 17 residues. V gave up 3 bases and J gave up 3 bases; unmatched junction bases: 3. Looked up from germline, CDR1 is LNHDA and CDR2 is SQIVND (reference sequence). The CDR3 sequence is CASSMTSGGADTGELFF. CDR3 nucleotide sequence: TGTGCCAGTAGTATGACTAGCGGGGGGGCAGACACCGGGGAGCTGTTTTTT.

The rearrangement joins TRBV5-1 to TRBJ2-5; D is possibly TRBD2 (5 bases). The CDR3 has 15 amino acids. The germline CDR1 and CDR2 sequences are SGHRS and YFSETQ. Trimming removed 3 bases at V and 5 bases at J, with 17 bases between. This chain's CDR3 is CASSSTALEEETQYF. The CDR3 DNA is TGCGCCAGCAGCTCTACCGCGCTGGAGGAGGAGACCCAGTACTTC.

The chain recombines TRBV28 with TRBJ2-5; no reliable D call. The CDR3 consists of 13 residues. CDR1 and CDR2 (germline): MDHEN, SYDVKM. Deletions cut 4 bases from V and 6 bases from J, with 12 bases between. The CDR3 spells CASSSPLIKTQYF. The CDR3 DNA reads TGTGCCAGCAGTTCACCCCTGATTAAGACCCAGTACTTC.

The CDR3 bases are TGTGCCAGCAGCCCATACTGGGCCCAGGCCGTAGAAATCCAAGAGACCCAGTACTTC. It codes for CASSPYWAQAVEIQETQYF. The chain links TRBV7-9 to TRBJ2-5, with D unresolved. The germline V gene has CDR1 SEHNR and CDR2 FQNEAQ (reference sequence). The CDR3 spans 19 residues. V was shortened by 5 bases and J by 1 base, with 26 bases between the two germline ends.

About this clone itself: Other DNA sequences of this sample code for an identical CDR3. This chain connects TRBV9 to TRBJ2-1; the D call may be TRBD1 or TRBD2 (6 bases each). V lost 3 bases and J lost 0, with 13 bases in between. CDR3 length equals 16 residues. Germline assignment: CDR1 SGDLS and CDR2 YYNGEE. The CDR3: CASSALGGLSYNEQFF. The CDR3 coding sequence is TGTGCCAGCAGCGCCCTAGGGGGGCTCTCCTACAATGAGCAGTTCTTC.